One TCR beta chain is described in this entry. Germline V gene data show CDR1 as SGHRS and CDR2 as YFSETQ. CDR3 length: 16 amino acids. The V end was cut by 2 bases, the J end by 0 bases, with 11 bases between. The authors amplified TCR beta CDR3 regions from RNA transcripts. First-round RT-PCR with HTBI primers preceded a second-round multiplex PCR. TCRdb used MiXCR to reprocess the multiplex PCR reads, holding one entry per CDR3 protein. This sample has 400,000 to 500,000 distinct CDR3 sequences, with roughly 21% found just once. Additional autoimmune diseases, uncontrolled infections, pregnancy or lactation disqualified patients. PBMCs stemmed from approximately 9.7 ml of fresh peripheral blood. This sample is part of a study of Graves' ophthalmopathy and Graves' hyperthyroidism.

Sequencing used peripheral blood. The receptor was isolated from a woman younger than 30 with stable Graves' hyperthyroidism. This sequence joins TRBV5-1 and TRBJ2-2; D remains ambiguous. The CDR3 loop reads CASSFVWAANTGELFF. In nucleotides, the CDR3 is TGCGCCAGCAGCTTTGTTTGGGCCGCGAACACCGGGGAGCTGTTTTTT.